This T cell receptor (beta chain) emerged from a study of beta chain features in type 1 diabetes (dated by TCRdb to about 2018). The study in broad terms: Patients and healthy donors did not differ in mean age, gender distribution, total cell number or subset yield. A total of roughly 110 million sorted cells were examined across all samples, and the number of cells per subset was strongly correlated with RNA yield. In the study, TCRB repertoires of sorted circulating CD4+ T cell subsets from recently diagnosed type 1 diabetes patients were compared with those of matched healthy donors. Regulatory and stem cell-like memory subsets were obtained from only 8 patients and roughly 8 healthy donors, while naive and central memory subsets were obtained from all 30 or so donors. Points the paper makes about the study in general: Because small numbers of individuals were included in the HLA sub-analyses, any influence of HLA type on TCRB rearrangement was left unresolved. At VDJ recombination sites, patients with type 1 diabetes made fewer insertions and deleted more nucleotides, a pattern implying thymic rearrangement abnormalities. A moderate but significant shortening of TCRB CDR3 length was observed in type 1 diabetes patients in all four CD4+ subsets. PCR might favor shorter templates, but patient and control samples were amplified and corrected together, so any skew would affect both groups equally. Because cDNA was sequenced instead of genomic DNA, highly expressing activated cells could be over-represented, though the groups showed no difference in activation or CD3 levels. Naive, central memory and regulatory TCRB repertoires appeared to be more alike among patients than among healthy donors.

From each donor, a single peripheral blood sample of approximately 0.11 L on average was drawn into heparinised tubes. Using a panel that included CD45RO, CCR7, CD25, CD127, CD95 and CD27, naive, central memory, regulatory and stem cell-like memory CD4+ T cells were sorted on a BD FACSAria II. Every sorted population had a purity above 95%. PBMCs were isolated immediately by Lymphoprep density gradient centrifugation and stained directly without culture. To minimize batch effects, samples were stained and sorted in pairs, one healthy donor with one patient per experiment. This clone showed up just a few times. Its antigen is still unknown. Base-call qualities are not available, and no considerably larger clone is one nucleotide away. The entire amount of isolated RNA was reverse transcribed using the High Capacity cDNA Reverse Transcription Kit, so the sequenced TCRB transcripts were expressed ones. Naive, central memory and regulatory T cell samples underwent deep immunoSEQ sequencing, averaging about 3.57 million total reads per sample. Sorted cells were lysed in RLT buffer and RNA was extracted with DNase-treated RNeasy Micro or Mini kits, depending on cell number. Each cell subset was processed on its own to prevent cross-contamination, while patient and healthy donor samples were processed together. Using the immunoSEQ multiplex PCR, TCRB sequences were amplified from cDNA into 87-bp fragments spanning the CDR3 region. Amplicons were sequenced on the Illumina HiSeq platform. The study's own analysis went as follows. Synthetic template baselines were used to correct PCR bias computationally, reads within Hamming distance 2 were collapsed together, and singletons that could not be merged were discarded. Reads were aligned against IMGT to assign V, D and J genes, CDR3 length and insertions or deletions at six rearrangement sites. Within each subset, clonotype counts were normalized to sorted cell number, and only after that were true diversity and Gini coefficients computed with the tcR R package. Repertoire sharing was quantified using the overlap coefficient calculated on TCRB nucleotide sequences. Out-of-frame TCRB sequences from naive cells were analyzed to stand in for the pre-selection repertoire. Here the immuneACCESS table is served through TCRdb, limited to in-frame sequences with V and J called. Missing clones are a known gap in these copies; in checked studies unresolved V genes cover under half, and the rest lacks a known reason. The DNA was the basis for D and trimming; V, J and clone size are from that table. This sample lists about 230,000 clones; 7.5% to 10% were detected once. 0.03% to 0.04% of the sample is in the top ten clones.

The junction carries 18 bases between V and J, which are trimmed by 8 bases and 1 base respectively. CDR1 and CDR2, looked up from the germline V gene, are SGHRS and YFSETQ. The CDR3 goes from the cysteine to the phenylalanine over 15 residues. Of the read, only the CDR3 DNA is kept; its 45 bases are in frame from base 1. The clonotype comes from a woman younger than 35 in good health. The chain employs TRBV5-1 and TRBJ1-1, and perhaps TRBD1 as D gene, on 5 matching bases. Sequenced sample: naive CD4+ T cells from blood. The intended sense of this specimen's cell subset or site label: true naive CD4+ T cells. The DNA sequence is TGCGCCAGTATTCCAACAGGTGGTCCGAACACTGAAGCTTTCTTT. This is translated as CASIPTGGPNTEAFF.